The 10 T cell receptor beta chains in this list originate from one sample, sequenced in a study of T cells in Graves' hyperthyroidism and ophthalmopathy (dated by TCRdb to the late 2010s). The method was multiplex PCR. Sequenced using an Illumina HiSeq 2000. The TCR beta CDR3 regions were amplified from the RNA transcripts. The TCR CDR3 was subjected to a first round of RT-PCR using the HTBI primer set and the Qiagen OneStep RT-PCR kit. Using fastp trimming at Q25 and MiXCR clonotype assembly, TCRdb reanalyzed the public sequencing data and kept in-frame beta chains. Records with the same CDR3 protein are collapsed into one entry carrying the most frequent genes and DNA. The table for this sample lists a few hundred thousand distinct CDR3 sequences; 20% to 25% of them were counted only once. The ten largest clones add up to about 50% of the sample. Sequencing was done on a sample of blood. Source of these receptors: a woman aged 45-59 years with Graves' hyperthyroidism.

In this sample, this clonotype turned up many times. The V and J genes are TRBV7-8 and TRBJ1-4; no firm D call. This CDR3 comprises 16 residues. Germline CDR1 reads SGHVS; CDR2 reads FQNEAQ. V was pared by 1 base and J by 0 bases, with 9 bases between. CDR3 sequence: CASSLGQFATNEKLFF. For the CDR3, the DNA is TGTGCCAGCAGCTTAGGCCAGTTCGCAACTAATGAAAAACTGTTTTTT.

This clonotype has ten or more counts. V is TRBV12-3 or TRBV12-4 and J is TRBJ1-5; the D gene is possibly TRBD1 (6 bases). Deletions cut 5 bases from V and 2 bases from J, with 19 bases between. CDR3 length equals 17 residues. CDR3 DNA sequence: TGTGCCAGCAGTCTCAGGGGCCTCGGTGGGGGCAATCAGCCCCAGCATTTT. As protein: CASSLRGLGGGNQPQHF.

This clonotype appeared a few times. CDR3 DNA sequence: TGCAGTGCTCCTAAAACCGGGCCCTCCACAGATACGCAGTATTTT. This codes for CSAPKTGPSTDTQYF. The rearrangement links TRBV20-1 to TRBJ2-3; D gene uncertain. Germline V gene data show CDR1 as DFQATT and CDR2 as SNEGSKA (reference sequence). Trimming took off 5 bases at V and 2 bases at J, with 17 bases between the two ends. This CDR3 comprises 15 residues.

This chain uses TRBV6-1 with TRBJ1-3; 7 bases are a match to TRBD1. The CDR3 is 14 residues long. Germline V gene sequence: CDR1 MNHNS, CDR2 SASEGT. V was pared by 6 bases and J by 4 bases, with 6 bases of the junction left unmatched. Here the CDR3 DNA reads TGTGCCAGCAGATCTAGGGGGCTCGGAAACACCATATATTTT. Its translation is CASRSRGLGNTIYF.

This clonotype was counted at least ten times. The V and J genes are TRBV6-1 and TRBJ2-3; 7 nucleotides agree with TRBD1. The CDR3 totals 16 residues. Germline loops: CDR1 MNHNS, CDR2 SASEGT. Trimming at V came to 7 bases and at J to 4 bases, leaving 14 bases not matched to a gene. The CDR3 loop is CASIKGGGLTADTQYF. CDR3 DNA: TGTGCCAGCATAAAAGGGGGCGGACTCACAGCAGATACGCAGTATTTT.

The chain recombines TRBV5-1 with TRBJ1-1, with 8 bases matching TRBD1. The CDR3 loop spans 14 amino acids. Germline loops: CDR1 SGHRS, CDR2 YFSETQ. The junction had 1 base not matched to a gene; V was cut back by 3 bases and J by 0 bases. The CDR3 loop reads CASSWDRMNTEAFF. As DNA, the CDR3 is TGCGCCAGCAGCTGGGACAGGATGAACACTGAAGCTTTCTTT.

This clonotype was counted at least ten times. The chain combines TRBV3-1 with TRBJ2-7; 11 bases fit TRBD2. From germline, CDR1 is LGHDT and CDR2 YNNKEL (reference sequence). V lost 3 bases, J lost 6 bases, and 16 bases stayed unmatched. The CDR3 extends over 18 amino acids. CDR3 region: CASSHIAGGRSFISEQYF. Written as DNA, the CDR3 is TGTGCCAGCAGCCATATAGCGGGGGGGCGGAGTTTTATATCCGAGCAGTACTTC.

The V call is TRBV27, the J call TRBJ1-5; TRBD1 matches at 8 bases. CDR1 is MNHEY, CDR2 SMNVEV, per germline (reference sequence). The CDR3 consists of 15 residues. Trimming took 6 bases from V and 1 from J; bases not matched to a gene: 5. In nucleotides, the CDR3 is TGTGCCAGCAGCGGACAGGGAAGGAGCAATCAGCCCCAGCATTTT. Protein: CASSGQGRSNQPQHF.

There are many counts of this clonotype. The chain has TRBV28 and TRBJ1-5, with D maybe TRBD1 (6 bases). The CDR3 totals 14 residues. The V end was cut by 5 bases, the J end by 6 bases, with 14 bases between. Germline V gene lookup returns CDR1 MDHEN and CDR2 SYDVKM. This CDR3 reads CASSPNTGFQPQHF. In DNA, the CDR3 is TGTGCCAGCAGTCCCAATACAGGGTTTCAGCCCCAGCATTTT.

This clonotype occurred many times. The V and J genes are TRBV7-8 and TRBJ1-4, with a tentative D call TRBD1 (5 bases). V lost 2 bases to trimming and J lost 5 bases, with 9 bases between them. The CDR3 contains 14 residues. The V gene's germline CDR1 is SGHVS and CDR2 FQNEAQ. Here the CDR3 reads CASSLSGVNEKLFF. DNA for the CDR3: TGTGCCAGCAGCTTATCGGGGGTGAATGAAAAACTGTTTTTT.